Described below is a single T cell receptor (beta chain) sequence and its context. Its specificity is unknown. The data were taken from a study of cytomegalovirus exposure and HLA in healthy donors. Whole-study context: The 90 to 150 validation repertoires, a later analysis reported, used the same platform as the roughly 660 repertoires from the first cohort.

Separate from the roughly 730-subject first cohort, the roughly 120-subject validation cohort was the one that the donors belonged to. Clones were sequenced by immunoSEQ multiplex PCR, and TCRdb holds only the in-frame ones, with some missing. The table lists some 90,000 clones, 96% of them singletons. General study points: Associated with cytomegalovirus, according to the listing, were 150 to 200 TCR beta chains.

Germline V CDR1 and CDR2: SGHNT, YYREEE (reference sequence). Trimming left V 3 bases short and J 3 bases short, with 7 bases between. This CDR3 is 13 amino acids long. V and J are TRBV5-4 and TRBJ1-5; D gene unclear. The source material was PBMCs. The clonotype comes from a man younger than 30 in good health and CMV-seronegative. The CDR3 loop reads CASSSGLNQPQHF. CDR3 DNA: TGTGCCAGCAGCTCCGGACTCAATCAGCCCCAGCATTTT.